This T cell receptor beta chain was sequenced during a study of T cell repertoires in cytomegalovirus infection. Study at large: The authors relied on CMV epitopes, both recently identified HLA-C-restricted and well-studied HLA-B-restricted.

In TCRdb, the reads were re-called with MiXCR into one record per CDR3 protein. The sample holds 680,000 or so distinct CDR3 sequences; about 30% are singletons and the top ten take about 18%. On this clonotype: As yet, its antigen is unknown.

Germline CDR1 reads KGHSH; CDR2 reads LQKENI. Trimming left V 6 bases short and J 0 bases short, with 14 bases between. The CDR3 length is 16 residues. The chain combines TRBV18 with TRBJ1-4; D possibly corresponds to TRBD1 (6 bases). The source of this sequence is a human donor in good health (CMV status not recorded). Some clones in this sample may be carry-over from other donors' samples. The sample consisted of cultured PBMCs, taken from culture after CMV antigen stimulation. This CDR3 reads CASSADRIATNEKLFF. The CDR3 DNA sequence: TGTGCCAGCTCCGCGGACAGAATAGCAACTAATGAAAAACTGTTTTTT.